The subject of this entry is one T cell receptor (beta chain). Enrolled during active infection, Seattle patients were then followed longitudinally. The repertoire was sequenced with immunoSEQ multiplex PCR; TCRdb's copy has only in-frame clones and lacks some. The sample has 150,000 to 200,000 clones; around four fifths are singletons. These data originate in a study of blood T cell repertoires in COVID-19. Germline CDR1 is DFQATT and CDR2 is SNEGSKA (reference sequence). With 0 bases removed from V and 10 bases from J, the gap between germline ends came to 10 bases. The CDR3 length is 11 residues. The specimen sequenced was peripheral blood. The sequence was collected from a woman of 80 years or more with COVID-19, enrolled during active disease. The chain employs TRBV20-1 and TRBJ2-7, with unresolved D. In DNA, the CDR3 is TGCAGTGCTAGAGATATTCTACTTCAGTACTTC. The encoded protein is CSARDILLQYF.